Below are 5 T cell receptor beta chains sequenced from a single sample in a study of T-cell reconstitution after alpha-beta-depleted transplantation in children. For TCRbeta, the library was prepared with unique molecular identifiers. Each CDR3 protein gets one entry after TCRdb re-called the PCR reads with MiXCR. Among some 290,000 distinct CDR3 sequences listed, roughly 9.5% were seen once. The sequencing used PBMCs from the stem cell graft donor, collected from the stem cell graft. The receptor set was obtained from a human donor who donated a stem cell graft to a child with SCID.

Only a few counts were recorded for this clonotype. V is TRBV9 and J is TRBJ2-2; D is uncertain. Germline loops: CDR1 SGDLS, CDR2 YYNGEE. The CDR3 is 15 residues long. The V end lost 1 base, the J end lost 4 bases, and 11 bases lay between the germline ends. CDR3 in amino acids: CASSVYGDPTGELFF. CDR3 sequence (DNA): TGTGCCAGCAGCGTATATGGAGACCCCACCGGGGAGCTGTTTTTT.

The V gene is TRBV3-1, the J gene TRBJ1-1; maybe TRBD1 (6 bases). Between the trimmed V and J ends, which lost 1 base and 0 bases, there was a span of 15 bases. The CDR3 has 17 residues. Germline CDR1 and CDR2: LGHDT and YNNKEL (reference sequence). The CDR3 here is CASSQVPDSSMNTEAFF. The CDR3 DNA reads as TGTGCCAGCAGCCAAGTTCCGGACAGTAGCATGAACACTGAAGCTTTCTTT.

The chain uses TRBV4-1 and TRBJ2-7; D call uncertain. Per the germline V gene, CDR1 is MGHRA and CDR2 is YSYEKL. The CDR3 loop spans 14 amino acids. V dropped 1 base and J dropped 0 bases, with 7 bases sitting between them. DNA of the CDR3: TGCGCCAGCAGCCAAGGTTACCCCTCCTACGAGCAGTACTTC. This translates into CASSQGYPSYEQYF.

The sample holds a few counts of this clonotype. The gene calls are TRBV7-2 and TRBJ2-5; 7 nucleotides agree with TRBD1. The CDR3 has 15 amino acids. Germline V gene sequence: CDR1 SGHTA, CDR2 FQGNSA. J lost 4 bases, V lost 2 bases, and 7 bases had no gene match. Here the CDR3 DNA reads TGTGCCAGCAGCTTATTTTCAGGGGGACCAGAGACCCAGTACTTC. Translation gives CASSLFSGGPETQYF.

The table lists this clonotype with many counts. The V and J genes are TRBV12-3 or TRBV12-4 and TRBJ1-1; D possibly corresponds to TRBD1 (5 bases). V lost 0 bases and J 5 bases, leaving 13 bases between the germline ends. The CDR3 runs to 15 residues. The CDR3 DNA reads TGTGCCAGCAGTTTAGCGGAAGGGGCCACGACTGAAGCTTTCTTT. Its translation: CASSLAEGATTEAFF.